The 5 T cell receptor beta chains below were found in one sample sequenced in a study of cytomegalovirus exposure and HLA in healthy donors. PCR amplification relied on 60 Vbeta primers (plus 13 Jbeta primers). Produced via immunoSEQ multiplex PCR; TCRdb's table is partial and in-frame only. The sample contains 15,000 to 20,000 clones, about 75% of which appear only once. The sequencing sample was made of PBMCs. The receptor set was obtained from a man aged 18 to 30 in good health and CMV-seronegative.

The J gene is TRBJ2-7, the V gene TRBV25-1; TRBD1 aligns across 7 bases. Trimming took 8 bases from V and 2 from J; bases not matched to a gene: 6. In germline, CDR1 is MGHDK, CDR2 SYGVNS. This CDR3 has 13 residues. Here the CDR3 DNA reads TGTGCCAGCCGTAGGGGGACAGCCTACGAGCAGTACTTC. Amino acids: CASRRGTAYEQYF.

The rearrangement joins TRBV29-1 to TRBJ1-1; D remains unclear. The CDR3 is 12 residues long. Trimming pared 4 bases from V and 2 bases from J, leaving 8 bases between. Germline CDR1 and CDR2: SQVTM and ANQGSEA. The CDR3 loop is CSVGGVNTEAFF. In nucleotides, the CDR3 is TGCAGCGTTGGAGGCGTAAACACTGAAGCTTTCTTT.

The chain uses TRBV6-6 and TRBJ1-1; a weak D match, TRBD1 (6 bases). V was clipped by 6 bases and J by 6 bases, with 8 bases between them. The germline V gene encodes CDR1 MNHNY and CDR2 SVGAGI (reference sequence). This CDR3 has 11 amino acids. The CDR3 DNA reads TGTGCCAGCAGCCGGACAGCTGAAGCTTTCTTT. This translates into CASSRTAEAFF.

This rearrangement joins TRBV6-1 to TRBJ2-7; 15 nucleotides match TRBD2. V trimming: 6 bases; J trimming: 3 bases; junction bases outside the gene matches: 3. The CDR3 loop spans 15 amino acids. Germline CDR1 and CDR2: MNHNS and SASEGT. CDR3 region: CASSRTSGGDYEQYF. CDR3 bases: TGTGCCAGCAGCAGGACTAGCGGGGGGGACTACGAGCAGTACTTC.

This chain connects TRBV5-1 to TRBJ2-7; 7 positions agree with TRBD1. With V trimmed by 4 bases and J by 0 bases, 4 bases remained unmatched. CDR1 and CDR2 from the germline V gene are SGHRS and YFSETQ. The CDR3 runs 14 residues. CDR3 sequence reads: CASSTGTDSYEQYF. The CDR3 nucleotides are TGCGCCAGCAGCACCGGGACAGACTCCTACGAGCAGTACTTC.